The 7 T cell receptor beta chains presented below share a single source sample, sequenced in a study of OX40 agonist ivuxolimab in advanced cancers. Library preparation employed the immunoSEQ multiplex PCR assay. This immuneACCESS table, as held by TCRdb, lists in-frame sequences with V and J called but not all clones. Of the missing ones, under half trace to an unresolved V gene in checked studies; the others have no known cause. In all, the sample holds roughly 40,000 clones, and around 89% of those were seen once. Of the sample, about 16% is held by the ten largest clones. Sequenced here: CD4+ or CD8+ T cells sorted from blood, sampled in a trial of the OX40 agonist ivuxolimab. Receptor source: an adult with an advanced solid tumor such as melanoma, head and neck, liver or kidney cancer.

The chain recombines TRBV19 with TRBJ2-1, with 9 nucleotides matching TRBD1. CDR1 and CDR2 from the germline V gene are LNHDA and SQIVND (reference sequence). This CDR3 comprises 13 residues. The V segment lost 11 bases and the J segment 0 bases; nucleotides outside the gene matches: 2. In DNA, the CDR3 is TGTGCCGCGGGACAGGGCTCCTACAATGAGCAGTTCTTC. Encoded protein: CAAGQGSYNEQFF.

This rearrangement joins TRBV9 to TRBJ2-7; D gene ambiguous. From germline, CDR1 is SGDLS and CDR2 YYNGEE. This CDR3 is built from 16 residues. V was clipped by 0 bases and J by 2 bases, with 15 bases between them. CDR3: CASSVEARIAPYEQYF. For the CDR3, the DNA is TGTGCCAGCAGCGTAGAGGCGAGGATAGCCCCCTACGAGCAGTACTTC.

V usage is TRBV27 and J usage is TRBJ2-3, with D perhaps TRBD2 (6 bases). Germline loops: CDR1 MNHEY, CDR2 SMNVEV (reference sequence). The V end was cut by 8 bases, the J end by 1 base, with 16 bases between. The CDR3 is made up of 15 amino acids. DNA of the CDR3: TGTGCCAGCCGGCCCTCGGGACTTGGCACAGATACGCAGTATTTT. Its translation: CASRPSGLGTDTQYF.

The chain carries TRBV27 and TRBJ2-1; D uncertain. The CDR3 is 12 residues long. Trimming took 3 bases from V and 5 from J, leaving 5 bases between them. Germline loops: CDR1 MNHEY, CDR2 SMNVEV (reference sequence). The CDR3 sequence is CASSLPDNEQFF. In DNA, the CDR3 is TGTGCCAGCAGTTTGCCGGACAATGAGCAGTTCTTC.

This clone has more than one count but fewer than ten. The chain employs TRBV27 and TRBJ2-7; 10 bases line up with TRBD1. The V segment lost 4 bases and the J segment 5 bases; nucleotides outside the gene matches: 5. Germline V lookup: CDR1 MNHEY, CDR2 SMNVEV (reference sequence). The CDR3 covers 14 residues. As DNA, the CDR3 is TGTGCCAGCAGTTGGACAGGGGGGAGCGACGAGCAGTACTTC. This encodes CASSWTGGSDEQYF.

The rearrangement uses TRBV4-1 and TRBJ1-2, with a weak D call TRBD1 (5 bases). V was shortened by 0 bases and J by 8 bases, with 16 bases between the two germline ends. The CDR3 has 15 residues. Germline V gives CDR1 MGHRA, CDR2 YSYEKL. CDR3 sequence (DNA): TGCGCCAGCAGCCAAGATCGTAGAGGGGAGGACGGCTACACCTTC. Amino acids: CASSQDRRGEDGYTF.

V and J are TRBV29-1 and TRBJ2-5, with TRBD1 identical over 10 bases. Near its end, the DNA agrees better with TRBJ2-7, so the J call may be wrong. Germline CDR1 SQVTM, CDR2 ANQGSEA. The CDR3 has 14 residues. Here the CDR3 reads CSVKDRGLSYEQYF. The CDR3 DNA sequence: TGCAGCGTCAAAGACAGGGGGCTCTCGTACGAGCAGTACTTC.